A selection of T cell receptor beta chains follows, all from one sample in a study of T cell responses to AZD1222 COVID-19 vaccine. Libraries were prepared by immunoSEQ multiplex PCR; TCRdb keeps only in-frame clonotypes and omits some of them. The sample shows about 120,000 clones, more than 85% of them seen only once. Sequenced material: peripheral blood, taken on day 0 of AZD1222 vaccination. The receptors shown here come from an adult in good health. Each CDR3 is given with its conserved first and last residue. D genes are given only for firm matches. Where a row states a size, it is once, few, many or the class of an expanded clone; other rows omit it.

clone size: NA
V gene: TRBV29-1
J gene: TRBJ1-2
D gene: NA
CDR3 protein: CSVELSANYGYTF
CDR3 DNA: TGCAGCGTTGAACTGTCGGCAAACTATGGCTACACCTTC

clone size: NA
V gene: TRBV2
J gene: TRBJ2-1
D gene: NA
CDR3 protein: CATRGWSSYNEQFF
CDR3 DNA: TGTGCCACAAGGGGGTGGAGCTCCTACAATGAGCAGTTCTTC

clone size: NA
V gene: TRBV27
J gene: TRBJ1-1
D gene: NA
CDR3 protein: CASSWGGDGAEAFF
CDR3 DNA: TGTGCCAGCAGTTGGGGGGGTGATGGCGCTGAAGCTTTCTTT

clone size: NA
V gene: TRBV4-1
J gene: TRBJ1-1
D gene: NA
CDR3 protein: CASSQDPGRGNTEAFF
CDR3 DNA: TGCGCCAGCAGCCAAGATCCCGGCCGGGGGAACACTGAAGCTTTCTTT

clone size: NA
V gene: TRBV28
J gene: TRBJ1-2
D gene: NA
CDR3 protein: CASSNPGTGFGGYTF
CDR3 DNA: TGTGCCAGCAGCAACCCAGGAACAGGGTTCGGAGGCTACACCTTC

clone size: NA
V gene: TRBV7-8
J gene: TRBJ2-1
D gene: TRBD2
CDR3 protein: CASSPTRLAAYNEQFF
CDR3 DNA: TGTGCCAGCAGCCCTACGCGACTAGCGGCCTACAATGAGCAGTTCTTC

clone size: few
V gene: TRBV28
J gene: TRBJ1-2
D gene: TRBD1
CDR3 protein: CASKIQGAVRANYGYTF
CDR3 DNA: TGTGCCAGCAAAATCCAGGGGGCTGTGCGAGCTAACTATGGCTACACCTTC

clone size: NA
V gene: TRBV6-5
J gene: TRBJ1-4
D gene: TRBD1
CDR3 protein: CASTGDRGGEKLFF
CDR3 DNA: TGTGCCAGCACCGGGGACAGGGGTGGTGAAAAACTGTTTTTT

clone size: NA
V gene: TRBV3-1/TRBV3-2
J gene: TRBJ1-5
D gene: NA
CDR3 protein: CASSQDGLSGRPQHF
CDR3 DNA: TGTGCCAGCAGCCAAGATGGATTGTCGGGTCGTCCCCAGCATTTT

clone size: NA
V gene: TRBV5-1
J gene: TRBJ1-3
D gene: NA
CDR3 protein: CASRTGGSSGNTIYF
CDR3 DNA: TGCGCCAGTCGGACGGGGGGAAGCTCTGGAAACACCATATATTTT

clone size: NA
V gene: TRBV27
J gene: TRBJ2-7
D gene: NA
CDR3 protein: CASSSLSGRGAYEQYF
CDR3 DNA: TGTGCCAGCAGTTCTCTCTCGGGAAGGGGAGCCTACGAGCAGTACTTC

clone size: once
V gene: TRBV19
J gene: TRBJ1-5
D gene: NA
CDR3 protein: CASSIALQGNQPQHF
CDR3 DNA: TGTGCCAGTAGTATCGCCCTACAGGGCAATCAGCCCCAGCATTTT

clone size: NA
V gene: TRBV18
J gene: TRBJ1-1
D gene: NA
CDR3 protein: CASSPPSGELFSEAFF
CDR3 DNA: TGTGCCAGCTCACCCCCGTCAGGGGAGTTATTCTCTGAAGCTTTCTTT

clone size: NA
V gene: TRBV27
J gene: TRBJ2-3
D gene: TRBD1
CDR3 protein: CASSFRDRGRLGTQYF
CDR3 DNA: TGTGCCAGCAGTTTCCGGGACAGGGGGCGCCTGGGTACGCAGTATTTT

clone size: few
V gene: TRBV10-3
J gene: TRBJ2-1
D gene: TRBD2
CDR3 protein: CATGLAGEEPFF
CDR3 DNA: TGTGCCACCGGGCTAGCGGGAGAGGAACCGTTCTTC

clone size: NA
V gene: TRBV15
J gene: TRBJ2-1
D gene: NA
CDR3 protein: CATLQYSGEQEQFF
CDR3 DNA: TGTGCCACCTTACAGTATTCGGGGGAGCAAGAGCAGTTCTTC

clone size: NA
V gene: TRBV28
J gene: TRBJ1-6
D gene: NA
CDR3 protein: CASSQGNSPLHF
CDR3 DNA: TGTGCCAGCAGTCAGGGAAATTCACCCCTCCACTTT

clone size: NA
V gene: TRBV5-1
J gene: TRBJ2-7
D gene: NA
CDR3 protein: CASSLKAGYEQYF
CDR3 DNA: TGCGCCAGCAGCCTCAAAGCGGGCTACGAGCAGTACTTC

clone size: NA
V gene: TRBV27
J gene: TRBJ2-1
D gene: NA
CDR3 protein: CASNAGLPYNEQFF
CDR3 DNA: TGTGCCAGCAACGCGGGACTGCCCTACAATGAGCAGTTCTTC

clone size: NA
V gene: TRBV5-1
J gene: TRBJ2-1
D gene: TRBD1
CDR3 protein: CASSLLGQSYNEQFF
CDR3 DNA: TGCGCCAGCAGCCTATTGGGACAGTCGTACAATGAGCAGTTCTTC

clone size: NA
V gene: TRBV5-5
J gene: TRBJ2-7
D gene: TRBD2
CDR3 protein: CASSLVSGGPDEQYF
CDR3 DNA: TGTGCCAGCAGCTTGGTGTCGGGAGGGCCCGACGAGCAGTACTTC

clone size: NA
V gene: TRBV10-1
J gene: TRBJ2-3
D gene: NA
CDR3 protein: CASSESSDTDTQYF
CDR3 DNA: TGCGCCAGCAGTGAGAGCTCGGATACGGATACGCAGTATTTT

clone size: NA
V gene: TRBV18
J gene: TRBJ1-3
D gene: NA
CDR3 protein: CASSPLESGNTIYF
CDR3 DNA: TGTGCCAGCTCACCCCTTGAGTCTGGAAACACCATATATTTT

clone size: once
V gene: TRBV27
J gene: TRBJ1-5
D gene: NA
CDR3 protein: CASSTRDGFNQPQHF
CDR3 DNA: TGTGCCAGCAGTACCCGCGACGGATTCAATCAGCCCCAGCATTTT